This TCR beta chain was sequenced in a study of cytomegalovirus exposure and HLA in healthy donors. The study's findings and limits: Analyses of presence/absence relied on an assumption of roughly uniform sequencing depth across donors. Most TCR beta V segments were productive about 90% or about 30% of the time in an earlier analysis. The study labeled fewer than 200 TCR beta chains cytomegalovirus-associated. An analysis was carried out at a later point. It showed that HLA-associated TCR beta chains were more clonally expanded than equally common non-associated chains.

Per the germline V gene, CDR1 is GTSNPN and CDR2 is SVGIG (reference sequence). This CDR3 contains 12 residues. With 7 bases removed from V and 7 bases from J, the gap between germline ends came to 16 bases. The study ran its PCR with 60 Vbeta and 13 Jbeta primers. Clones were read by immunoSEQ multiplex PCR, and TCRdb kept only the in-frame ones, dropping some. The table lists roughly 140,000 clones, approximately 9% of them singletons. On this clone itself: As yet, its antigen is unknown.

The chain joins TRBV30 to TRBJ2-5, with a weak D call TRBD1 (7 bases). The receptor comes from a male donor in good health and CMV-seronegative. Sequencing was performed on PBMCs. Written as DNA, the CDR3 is TGTGCCTTCCCAGGGGGAGCGGGGACCCAGTACTTC. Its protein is CAFPGGAGTQYF.